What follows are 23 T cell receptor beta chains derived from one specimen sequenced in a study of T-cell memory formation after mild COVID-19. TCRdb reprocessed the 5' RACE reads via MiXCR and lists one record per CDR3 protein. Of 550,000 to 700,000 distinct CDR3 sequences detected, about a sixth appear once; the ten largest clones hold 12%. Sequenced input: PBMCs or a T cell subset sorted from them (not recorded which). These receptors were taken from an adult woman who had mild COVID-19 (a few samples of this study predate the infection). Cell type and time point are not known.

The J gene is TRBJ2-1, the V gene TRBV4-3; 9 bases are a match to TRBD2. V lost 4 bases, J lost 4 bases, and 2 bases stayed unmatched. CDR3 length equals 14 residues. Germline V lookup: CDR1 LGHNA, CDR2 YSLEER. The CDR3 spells CASSPSGNYNEQFF. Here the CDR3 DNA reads TGCGCCAGCAGCCCTAGCGGGAATTACAATGAGCAGTTCTTC.

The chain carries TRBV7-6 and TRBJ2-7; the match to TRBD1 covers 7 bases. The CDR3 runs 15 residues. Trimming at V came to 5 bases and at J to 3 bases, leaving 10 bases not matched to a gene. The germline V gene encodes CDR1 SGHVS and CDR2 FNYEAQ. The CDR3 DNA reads TGTGCCAGCAGCCCAGAGGGGGCTGCCAACTACGAGCAGTACTTC. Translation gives CASSPEGAANYEQYF.

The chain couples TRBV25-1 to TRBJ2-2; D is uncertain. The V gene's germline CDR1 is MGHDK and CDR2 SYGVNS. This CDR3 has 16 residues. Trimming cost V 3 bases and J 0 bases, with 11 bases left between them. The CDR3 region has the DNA TGTGCCAGCAGTGACCACCGACGGACGAACACCGGGGAGCTGTTTTTT. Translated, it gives CASSDHRRTNTGELFF.

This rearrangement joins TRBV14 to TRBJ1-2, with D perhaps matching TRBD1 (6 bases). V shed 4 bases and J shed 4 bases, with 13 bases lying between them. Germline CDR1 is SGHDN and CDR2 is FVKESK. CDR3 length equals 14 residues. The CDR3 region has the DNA TGTGCCAGCAGCCGCCAGGGGACAATCTATGGCTACACCTTC. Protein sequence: CASSRQGTIYGYTF.

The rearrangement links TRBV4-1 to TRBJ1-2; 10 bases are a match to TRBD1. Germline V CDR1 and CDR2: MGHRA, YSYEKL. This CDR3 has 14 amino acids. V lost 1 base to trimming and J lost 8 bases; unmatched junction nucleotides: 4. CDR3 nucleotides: TGCGCCAGCAGCCAAGGGGGACAGGGGATCGGCTACACCTTC. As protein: CASSQGGQGIGYTF.

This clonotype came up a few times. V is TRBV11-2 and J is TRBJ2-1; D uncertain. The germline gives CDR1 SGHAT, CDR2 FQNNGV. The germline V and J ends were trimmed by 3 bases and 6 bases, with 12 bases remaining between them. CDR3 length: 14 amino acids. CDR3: CASSFRRVVNEQFF. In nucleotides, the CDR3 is TGTGCCAGCAGCTTCCGCAGAGTGGTCAATGAGCAGTTCTTC.

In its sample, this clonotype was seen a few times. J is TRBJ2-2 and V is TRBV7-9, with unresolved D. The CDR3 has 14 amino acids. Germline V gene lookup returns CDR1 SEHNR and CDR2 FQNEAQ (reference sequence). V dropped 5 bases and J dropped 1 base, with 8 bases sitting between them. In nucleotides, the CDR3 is TGTGCCAGCAGCACCCAGAAGAACACCGGGGAGCTGTTTTTT. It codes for CASSTQKNTGELFF.

This chain's CDR3 is CASSVDGNYGYTF. The CDR3 DNA reads as TGTGCCAGCAGCGTAGACGGCAACTATGGCTACACCTTC. This rearrangement joins TRBV9 to TRBJ1-2; D gene unclear. Trimming removed 0 bases from V and 2 bases from J, with 5 bases in between. The CDR3 is 13 residues long. CDR1 and CDR2 (germline): SGDLS, YYNGEE.

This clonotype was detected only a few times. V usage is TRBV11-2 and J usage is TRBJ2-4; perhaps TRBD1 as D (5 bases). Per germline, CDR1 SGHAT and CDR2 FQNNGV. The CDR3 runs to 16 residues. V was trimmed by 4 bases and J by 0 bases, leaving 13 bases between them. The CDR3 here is CASSSPRDLAKNIQYF. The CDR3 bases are TGTGCCAGCAGCTCCCCCAGGGATTTAGCCAAAAACATTCAGTACTTC.

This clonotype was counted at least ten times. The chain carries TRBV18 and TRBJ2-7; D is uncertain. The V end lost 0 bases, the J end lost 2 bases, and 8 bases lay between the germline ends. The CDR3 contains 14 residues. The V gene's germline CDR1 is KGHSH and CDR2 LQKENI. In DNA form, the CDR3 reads TGTGCCAGCTCACCACCCAAACATCCCTACGAGCAGTACTTC. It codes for CASSPPKHPYEQYF.

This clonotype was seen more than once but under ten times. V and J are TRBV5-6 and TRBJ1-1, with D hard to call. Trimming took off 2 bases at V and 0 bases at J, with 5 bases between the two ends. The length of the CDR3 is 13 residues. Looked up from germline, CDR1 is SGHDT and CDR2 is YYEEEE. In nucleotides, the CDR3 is TGTGCCAGCAGCTTTTGGATGAACACTGAAGCTTTCTTT. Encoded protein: CASSFWMNTEAFF.

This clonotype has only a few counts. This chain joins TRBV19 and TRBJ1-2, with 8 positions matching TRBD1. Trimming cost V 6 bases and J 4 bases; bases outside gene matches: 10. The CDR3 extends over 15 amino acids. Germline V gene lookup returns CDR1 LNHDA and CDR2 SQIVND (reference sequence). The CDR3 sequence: CASRFTDRGGYGYTF. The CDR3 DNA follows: TGTGCCAGTAGATTCACCGACAGGGGAGGCTATGGCTACACCTTC.

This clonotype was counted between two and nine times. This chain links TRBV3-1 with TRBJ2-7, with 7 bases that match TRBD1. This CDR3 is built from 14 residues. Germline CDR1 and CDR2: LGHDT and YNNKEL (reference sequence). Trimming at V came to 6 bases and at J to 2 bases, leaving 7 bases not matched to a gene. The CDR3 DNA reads TGTGCCAGCAGGAACAGGGGTCCCACCTACGAGCAGTACTTC. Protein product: CASRNRGPTYEQYF.

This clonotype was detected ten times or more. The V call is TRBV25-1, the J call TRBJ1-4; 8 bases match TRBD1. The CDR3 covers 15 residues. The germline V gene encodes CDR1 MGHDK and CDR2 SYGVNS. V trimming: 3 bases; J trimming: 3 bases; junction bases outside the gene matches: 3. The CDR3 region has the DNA TGTGCCAGCAGTGACGGACAGGGAGCTAATGAAAAACTGTTTTTT. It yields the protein CASSDGQGANEKLFF.

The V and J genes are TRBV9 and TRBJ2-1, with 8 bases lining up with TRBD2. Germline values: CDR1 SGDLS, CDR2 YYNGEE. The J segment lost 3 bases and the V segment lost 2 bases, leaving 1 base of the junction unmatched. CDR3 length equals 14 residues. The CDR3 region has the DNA TGTGCCAGCAGCGTGACTAGCGTCTACAATGAGCAGTTCTTC. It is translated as CASSVTSVYNEQFF. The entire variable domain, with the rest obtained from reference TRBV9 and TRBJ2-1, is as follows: DSGVTQTPKHLITATGQRVTLRCSPRSGDLSVYWYQQSLDQGLQFLIQYYNGEERAKGNILERFSAQQFPDLHSELNLSSLELGDSALYFCASSVTSVYNEQFFGPGTRLTVL.

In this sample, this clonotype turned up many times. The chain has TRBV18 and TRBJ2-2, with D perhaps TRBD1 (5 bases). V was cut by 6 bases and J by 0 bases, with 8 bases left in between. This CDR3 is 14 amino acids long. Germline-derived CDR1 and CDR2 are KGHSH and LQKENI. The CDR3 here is CASSQGANTGELFF. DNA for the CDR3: TGTGCCAGCTCCCAGGGCGCGAACACCGGGGAGCTGTTTTTT.

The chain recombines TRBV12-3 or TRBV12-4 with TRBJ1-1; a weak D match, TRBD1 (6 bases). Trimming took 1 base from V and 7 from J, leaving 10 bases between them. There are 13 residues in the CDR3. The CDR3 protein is CASSLVRGHEAFF. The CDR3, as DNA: TGTGCCAGCAGTTTAGTCCGGGGGCATGAAGCTTTCTTT.

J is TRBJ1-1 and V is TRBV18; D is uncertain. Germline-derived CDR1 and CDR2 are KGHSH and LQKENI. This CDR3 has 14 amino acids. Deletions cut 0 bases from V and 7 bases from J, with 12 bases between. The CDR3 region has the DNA TGTGCCAGCTCACCACCGCCCGAAGGAGGTGAAGCTTTCTTT. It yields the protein CASSPPPEGGEAFF.

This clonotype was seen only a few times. This CDR3 is CSARVPGTSKETQYF. CDR3 coding DNA: TGCAGTGCTAGAGTCCCCGGGACTAGCAAAGAGACCCAGTACTTC. This rearrangement joins TRBV20-1 to TRBJ2-5; the match to TRBD2 covers 9 bases. This CDR3 region has 15 residues. V lost 1 base and J lost 3; bases outside the gene matches: 6. Germline V lookup: CDR1 DFQATT, CDR2 SNEGSKA (reference sequence).

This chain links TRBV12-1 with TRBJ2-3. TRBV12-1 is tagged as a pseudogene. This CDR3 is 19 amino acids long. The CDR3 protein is CASSFVVGNQKSRTDTQYF. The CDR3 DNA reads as TGTGCCAGCAGCTTTGTCGTGGGGAACCAAAAATCCCGCACAGATACGCAGTATTTT.

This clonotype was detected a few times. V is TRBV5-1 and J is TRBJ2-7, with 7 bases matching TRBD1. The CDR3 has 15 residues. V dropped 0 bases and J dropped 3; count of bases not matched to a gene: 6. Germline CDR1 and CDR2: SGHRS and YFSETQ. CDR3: CASSLVTGAIYEQYF. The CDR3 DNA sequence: TGCGCCAGCAGCTTGGTTACAGGGGCCATCTACGAGCAGTACTTC.

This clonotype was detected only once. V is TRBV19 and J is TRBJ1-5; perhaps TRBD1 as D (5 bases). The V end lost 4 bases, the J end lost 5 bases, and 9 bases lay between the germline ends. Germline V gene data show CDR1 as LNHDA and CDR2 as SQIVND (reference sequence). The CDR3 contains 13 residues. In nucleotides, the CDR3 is TGTGCCAGTAGTAGCGAGGGGTATCAGCCCCAGCATTTT. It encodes CASSSEGYQPQHF.

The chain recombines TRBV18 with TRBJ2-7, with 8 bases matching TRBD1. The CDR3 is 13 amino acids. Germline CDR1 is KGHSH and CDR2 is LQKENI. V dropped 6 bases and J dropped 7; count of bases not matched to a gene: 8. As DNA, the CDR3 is TGTGCCAGCTCGCAGTCCCGGGACAGGGAGCAGTACTTC. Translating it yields CASSQSRDREQYF. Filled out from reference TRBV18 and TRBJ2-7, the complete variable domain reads NAGVMQNPRHLVRRRGQEARLRCSPMKGHSHVYWYRQLPEEGLKFMVYLQKENIIDESGMPKERFSAEFPKEGPSILRIQQVVRGDSAAYFCASSQSRDREQYFGPGTRLTVT.